Below, 32 T cell receptor beta chains from the same sample are listed, as sequenced in a study of cytomegalovirus exposure and HLA in healthy donors. This PCR relied on a set of 60 Vbeta primers and 13 Jbeta primers. The table came from immunoSEQ multiplex PCR; TCRdb's copy has only in-frame clones and leaves some out. This table has some 93,000 clones, roughly 63% appearing once. The sequencing input was PBMCs. The receptor source for this set is a boy aged 5-17 years in good health and CMV-seropositive.

The chain has TRBV4-1 and TRBJ2-7; 7 bases agree with TRBD1. After removal of 4 bases from V and 5 bases from J, the junction contained 2 bases not matched to a gene. Germline V gives CDR1 MGHRA, CDR2 YSYEKL. CDR3 length: 12 amino acids. The CDR3, as DNA: TGCGCCAGCAGCCGACAGGGAGACGAGCAGTACTTC. Translated: CASSRQGDEQYF.

The chain joins TRBV18 to TRBJ1-2; D gene uncertain. Germline CDR1 and CDR2: KGHSH and LQKENI. This CDR3 has 14 residues. V shed 2 bases and J shed 4 bases, with 11 bases lying between them. The CDR3 sequence is CASSPSARSYGYTF. The CDR3 nucleotides read TGTGCCAGCTCACCATCCGCCCGGAGCTATGGCTACACCTTC.

This clone was seen only once. Its ends do not fully match the called genes, so a read error is possible. The rearrangement links TRBV6-5 to TRBJ1-2, with 7 positions matching TRBD1. This CDR3 region has 15 residues. The germline V gene encodes CDR1 MNHEY and CDR2 SVGAGI. CDR3: CASSRGQESNYGYPF. Here the CDR3 DNA reads TGTGCCAGCAGCCGCGGACAGGAGTCTAACTATGGCTACCCCTTC.

This clone ranks as medium-sized. The rearrangement uses TRBV7-9 and TRBJ2-1, with TRBD2 identical over 9 bases. The germline CDR1 and CDR2 sequences are SEHNR and FQNEAQ (reference sequence). J lost 5 bases, V lost 2 bases, and 4 bases had no gene match. The CDR3 runs 15 residues. CDR3 DNA sequence: TGTGCCAGCAGCTTAATAGCGGGGGCCAACAATGAGCAGTTCTTC. Translation gives CASSLIAGANNEQFF.

The chain links TRBV7-3 to TRBJ2-3, with D perhaps matching TRBD2 (5 bases). V was trimmed by 6 bases and J by 1 base, leaving 14 bases between them. The germline V gene has CDR1 SGHTA and CDR2 FQGTGA. The CDR3 is 15 amino acids. CDR3 in amino acids: CASSPRGSGTDTQYF. In DNA form, the CDR3 reads TGTGCCAGCAGTCCCCGTGGTAGCGGCACAGATACGCAGTATTTT.

The chain is built from TRBV5-1 and TRBJ1-2, with D perhaps matching TRBD1 (6 bases). V was pared by 3 bases and J by 7 bases, with 16 bases between. The CDR3 is 14 amino acids. CDR1 and CDR2 from the germline V gene are SGHRS and YFSETQ. CDR3 residues: CASSWTATLGGYTF. The CDR3 DNA is TGCGCCAGCAGCTGGACAGCGACCTTAGGTGGCTACACCTTC.

V usage is TRBV4-2 and J usage is TRBJ1-6; D is undetermined. V dropped 0 bases and J dropped 10 bases, with 22 bases sitting between them. This CDR3 comprises 18 residues. Germline CDR1 LGHNA, CDR2 YNFKEQ. The CDR3 DNA reads as TGTGCCAGCAGCCAAGAATTGAGAGGAGTAGAATTGCGATCACCCCTCCACTTT. Its translation is CASSQELRGVELRSPLHF.

The V call is TRBV6-5, the J call TRBJ2-1; D is possibly TRBD2 (6 bases). Per germline, CDR1 MNHEY and CDR2 SVGAGI. V lost 5 bases to trimming and J lost 10 bases, with 9 bases between them. The CDR3 runs 11 residues. For the CDR3, the DNA is TGTGCCAGCAGTAGACTAGGAGAGCAGTTCTTC. Its protein product is CASSRLGEQFF.

The chain joins TRBV4-3 to TRBJ2-3; D is uncertain. The CDR3 length is 15 residues. The V and J ends lost 1 base and 0 bases respectively, with 8 bases between them. Germline CDR1 is LGHNA and CDR2 is YSLEER. The CDR3 DNA reads TGCGCCAGCAGCCAAGGCCAGTATAGCACAGATACGCAGTATTTT. Residues: CASSQGQYSTDTQYF.

V gene TRBV9 combines with J gene TRBJ2-7; 11 nucleotides match TRBD1. The germline gives CDR1 SGDLS, CDR2 YYNGEE. The CDR3 is 13 amino acids. V was pared by 7 bases and J by 3 bases, with 3 bases of the junction left unmatched. DNA of the CDR3: TGTGCCAGCTCCGGGACAGGGGGCTACGAGCAGTACTTC. As protein: CASSGTGGYEQYF.

In DNA form, the CDR3 reads TGTGCCAGCTCACAACAGGGGGCCTATGGCTACACCTTC. This gives the protein CASSQQGAYGYTF. This rearrangement joins TRBV18 to TRBJ1-2; TRBD1 aligns across 9 bases. Germline assignment: CDR1 KGHSH and CDR2 LQKENI. CDR3 length equals 13 residues. The J segment lost 4 bases and the V segment lost 4 bases, leaving 1 base of the junction unmatched.

This clone has just a few counts. The chain has TRBV9 and TRBJ2-1, with 9 positions matching TRBD2. V lost 0 bases and J lost 7; bases outside the gene matches: 5. CDR3 size: 15 residues. Germline V gene data show CDR1 as SGDLS and CDR2 as YYNGEE. Written as DNA, the CDR3 is TGTGCCAGCAGCGTAGAGGGCGGGAGGGGGAATGAGCAGTTCTTC. Residues: CASSVEGGRGNEQFF.

The chain uses TRBV6-1 and TRBJ1-1; D not resolved. The length of the CDR3 is 14 residues. The V end lost 1 base, the J end lost 1 base, and 7 bases lay between the germline ends. Germline V gene data show CDR1 as MNHNS and CDR2 as SASEGT. CDR3 sequence: CASSEVGGNTEAFF. CDR3 sequence (DNA): TGTGCCAGCAGTGAAGTGGGAGGGAACACTGAAGCTTTCTTT.

The chain uses TRBV19 and TRBJ2-6, with 7 bases aligning to TRBD1. Germline V gene sequence: CDR1 LNHDA, CDR2 SQIVND (reference sequence). Trimming removed 5 bases from V and 4 bases from J; junction bases left unmatched: 5. The CDR3 is made up of 15 amino acids. The CDR3 is CASSPEGAGANVLTF. The DNA of the CDR3 is TGTGCCAGTAGTCCCGAGGGGGCCGGGGCCAACGTCCTGACTTTC.

This sequence joins TRBV29-1 and TRBJ2-7, with 8 bases that match TRBD2. The J segment lost 4 bases and the V segment lost 5 bases, leaving 7 bases of the junction unmatched. From germline, CDR1 is SQVTM and CDR2 ANQGSEA. The CDR3 length is 13 residues. This CDR3 reads CSVRLATTYEQYF. In nucleotides, the CDR3 is TGCAGCGTTAGACTAGCGACGACTTACGAGCAGTACTTC.

V usage is TRBV30 and J usage is TRBJ1-2, with a tentative D call TRBD1 (6 bases). V was pared by 1 base and J by 3 bases, with 15 bases between. The CDR3 length is 15 residues. Per the germline V gene, CDR1 is GTSNPN and CDR2 is SVGIG (reference sequence). The CDR3 loop reads CAWSASDRPYYGYTF. DNA of the CDR3: TGTGCCTGGAGTGCGAGTGACAGGCCATACTATGGCTACACCTTC.

The chain uses TRBV7-9 and TRBJ1-1; 7 bases match TRBD1. J gave up 8 bases and V 5 bases, and 5 bases lay outside the gene matches. The germline V gene has CDR1 SEHNR and CDR2 FQNEAQ (reference sequence). The CDR3 loop spans 12 amino acids. The CDR3 nucleotides are TGTGCCAGCAGCGCGGGACAGACAGAAGCTTTCTTT. Protein: CASSAGQTEAFF.

The gene calls are TRBV7-2 and TRBJ2-7, with 10 bases fitting TRBD2. CDR1 and CDR2 (germline): SGHTA, FQGNSA. The CDR3 totals 16 residues. Germline trimming cut 5 bases from V and 4 bases from J; bases unmatched to any gene: 11. This CDR3 is CASSLAQREGRYEQYF. The CDR3 DNA follows: TGTGCCAGCAGCCTCGCCCAGCGGGAGGGCCGATACGAGCAGTACTTC.

V usage is TRBV6-6 and J usage is TRBJ2-1; 13 positions match TRBD2. The length of the CDR3 is 15 residues. V lost 6 bases, J lost 8 bases, and 7 bases stayed unmatched. Germline values: CDR1 MNHNY, CDR2 SVGAGI (reference sequence). CDR3 nucleotides: TGTGCCAGCAGCCCACTAGCGGGAGGGTTAGATGAGCAGTTCTTC. This sequence encodes CASSPLAGGLDEQFF.

The chain is built from TRBV6-5 and TRBJ2-1, with TRBD2 as a possible D gene (6 bases). CDR1 and CDR2 from the germline V gene are MNHEY and SVGAGI. The CDR3 contains 14 residues. Trimming shortened V by 0 bases and J by 6 bases, and 9 bases separated the two germline ends. The CDR3, as DNA: TGTGCCAGCAGTTACTCGGGGGGTTCCAATGAGCAGTTCTTC. Its protein product is CASSYSGGSNEQFF.

The chain employs TRBV7-9 and TRBJ1-4; D perhaps matches TRBD1 (5 bases). V lost 5 bases and J lost 0, with 10 bases in between. The CDR3 extends over 15 amino acids. The V gene's germline CDR1 is SEHNR and CDR2 FQNEAQ (reference sequence). Here the CDR3 reads CASSADRATNEKLFF. CDR3 coding DNA: TGTGCCAGCAGCGCCGACAGAGCAACTAATGAAAAACTGTTTTTT.

In this sample, this clone turned up once. The CDR3 is CATSRVVVSNEQYF. CDR3 bases: TGTGCCACCAGCAGAGTTGTCGTGAGCAACGAGCAGTACTTC. V and J are TRBV15 and TRBJ2-7; D not certain. Trimming took 1 base from V and 5 from J, leaving 12 bases between them. CDR1 and CDR2 from the germline V gene are LNHNV and YYDKDF (reference sequence). There are 14 residues in the CDR3.

This clone occurred a few times. In nucleotides, the CDR3 is TGTGCCAGCAGTGAAAATACAGGGAATCAGCCCCAGCATTTT. Translating it yields CASSENTGNQPQHF. This chain connects TRBV6-1 to TRBJ1-5; a possible D gene is TRBD1 (6 bases). This CDR3 has 14 amino acids. Germline assignment: CDR1 MNHNS and CDR2 SASEGT. Trimming pared 2 bases from V and 4 bases from J, leaving 9 bases between.

This chain joins TRBV19 and TRBJ2-5; TRBD2 is a possible D gene (7 bases). The CDR3 is 15 residues long. CDR1 and CDR2 (germline): LNHDA, SQIVND (reference sequence). V shed 5 bases and J shed 5 bases, with 18 bases lying between them. CDR3 bases: TGTGCCAGTAGTTCCCCGAGGGGGGGCAGGGAGACCCAGTACTTC. This gives the protein CASSSPRGGRETQYF.

The chain uses TRBV6-5 and TRBJ1-5; tentatively, D is TRBD1 (5 bases). Between the trimmed V and J ends, which lost 3 bases and 7 bases, there was a span of 13 bases. This CDR3 contains 14 residues. Germline loops: CDR1 MNHEY, CDR2 SVGAGI. The CDR3, as DNA: TGTGCCAGCAGTTATTCCGGCGGGGACCAGCCCCAGCATTTT. Amino acid sequence: CASSYSGGDQPQHF.

Only one count was recorded for this clone. The sample has other DNA sequences that encode this CDR3 too. This sequence joins TRBV6-5 and TRBJ2-2; D perhaps matches TRBD2 (5 bases). Germline V gene data show CDR1 as MNHEY and CDR2 as SVGAGI. V was trimmed by 1 base and J by 1 base, leaving 7 bases between them. This CDR3 has 15 residues. The CDR3 bases are TGTGCCAGCAGTTACTTCGGGATGAACACCGGGGAGCTGTTTTTT. Protein: CASSYFGMNTGELFF.

The rearrangement joins TRBV6-6 to TRBJ2-1; the match to TRBD2 covers 12 bases. V shed 6 bases and J 4 bases; nucleotides not matched to a gene: 4. Per germline, CDR1 MNHNY and CDR2 SVGAGI (reference sequence). CDR3 length equals 15 residues. The CDR3 bases are TGTGCCAGCAGACGGACTAGCGGGAAGTACAATGAGCAGTTCTTC. Amino acid sequence: CASRRTSGKYNEQFF.

Concerning this clone: Other DNA sequences in this specimen translate into the identical CDR3. The V call is TRBV14, the J call TRBJ2-2; D not certain. The CDR3 consists of 14 residues. CDR1 and CDR2 (germline): SGHDN, FVKESK. Trimming removed 0 bases at V and 2 bases at J, with 4 bases between. CDR3 loop: CASSQDLNTGELFF. In DNA, the CDR3 is TGTGCCAGCAGCCAAGATTTAAACACCGGGGAGCTGTTTTTT.

This rearrangement joins TRBV2 to TRBJ1-4; a weak D match, TRBD1 (5 bases). This CDR3 contains 13 residues. Germline V CDR1 and CDR2: SNHLY, FYNNEI. V lost 7 bases, J lost 0 bases, and 6 bases lay in between. CDR3 DNA: TGTGCCAGCACGGACACAACTAATGAAAAACTGTTTTTT. Translation: CASTDTTNEKLFF.

The rearrangement links TRBV5-1 to TRBJ2-2; no clear D gene. This CDR3 contains 15 residues. Germline values: CDR1 SGHRS, CDR2 YFSETQ. Deletions cut 4 bases from V and 3 bases from J, with 13 bases between. This CDR3 is CASSPLAVYTGELFF. The CDR3 bases are TGCGCCAGCAGCCCTCTGGCAGTGTACACCGGGGAGCTGTTTTTT. The entire variable domain, with the rest obtained from reference TRBV5-1 and TRBJ2-2, is as follows: KAGVTQTPRYLIKTRGQQVTLSCSPISGHRSVSWYQQTPGQGLQFLFEYFSETQRNKGNFPGRFSGRQFSNSRSEMNVSTLELGDSALYLCASSPLAVYTGELFFGEGSRLTVL.

This chain joins TRBV19 and TRBJ2-5; TRBD1 aligns across 7 bases. The better agreement between TRBJ2-7 and the DNA end casts doubt on the J call. Looked up from germline, CDR1 is LNHDA and CDR2 is SQIVND (reference sequence). This CDR3 contains 13 residues. The CDR3 DNA reads as TGTGCCACCGCGGACAGGCAGCCCTACGAGCAGTACTTC. Amino acid sequence: CATADRQPYEQYF.

This chain links TRBV18 with TRBJ1-1, with TRBD1 identical over 8 bases. V gave up 2 bases and J gave up 7 bases; unmatched junction bases: 6. Germline CDR1 is KGHSH and CDR2 is LQKENI. This CDR3 has 14 residues. The CDR3 bases are TGTGCCAGCTCACCAGCGACAGGGGCTGGTGAAGCTTTCTTT. It codes for CASSPATGAGEAFF.